This T cell receptor (beta chain) emerged from a study of OX40 agonist ivuxolimab in advanced cancers. Study-wide findings and caveats: Relatively little clonal expansion, among the lowest observed, appeared in partial responders at 0.1-3.0 mg/kg.

This CDR3 has 15 residues. The germline V gene has CDR1 KGHSH and CDR2 LQKENI. The V segment lost 0 bases and the J segment 2 bases; nucleotides outside the gene matches: 3. The table came from immunoSEQ multiplex PCR; TCRdb's copy has only in-frame clones and leaves some out. The table lists about 34,000 clones, around nine tenths of them singletons. A note on this clone: Its matching antigen is unknown.

The material was CD4+ or CD8+ T cells sorted from blood, obtained in a trial of the OX40 agonist ivuxolimab. This sequence was found in an adult with an advanced solid tumor such as melanoma, head and neck, liver or kidney cancer. This sequence joins TRBV18 and TRBJ2-5, with 7 bases that match TRBD2. CDR3 protein: CASSPPGRVQETQYF. CDR3 bases: TGTGCCAGCTCACCACCAGGGAGGGTACAAGAGACCCAGTACTTC.